Below, 6 T cell receptor beta chains from the same sample are listed, as sequenced in a study of T cell responses to AZD1222 COVID-19 vaccine. The protocol was immunoSEQ multiplex PCR, while the TCRdb copy is restricted to in-frame clones and leaves out a portion. The repertoire includes about 140,000 clones, roughly 90% of them detected once, and under 3.5% sits in the top ten. Sample: peripheral blood, taken on day 0 of AZD1222 vaccination. The receptors stem from an adult in good health.

This chain uses TRBV2 with TRBJ2-3; D not certain. The V end lost 2 bases, the J end lost 0 bases, and 9 bases lay between the germline ends. The CDR3 has 15 residues. Germline-derived CDR1 and CDR2 are SNHLY and FYNNEI. The CDR3 loop is CASSERSPSTDTQYF. The CDR3 nucleotides read TGTGCCAGCAGTGAACGCAGTCCCAGCACAGATACGCAGTATTTT.

The chain links TRBV3-1 (or the pseudogene TRBV3-2) to TRBJ2-5; 10 bases align to TRBD1. The trim removed 1 base at V and 2 bases at J, leaving 10 bases unmatched. CDR3 length equals 18 residues. Germline CDR1 LGHDT, CDR2 YNNKEL (reference sequence). The CDR3 DNA sequence: TGTGCCAGCAGCCAAGGAGGCGCGACAGGGGGCTCACAAGAGACCCAGTACTTC. This codes for CASSQGGATGGSQETQYF.

The chain has TRBV5-5 and TRBJ2-7; TRBD2 matches 9 bases. The CDR3 spans 18 residues. The junction had 13 bases not matched to a gene; V was cut back by 0 bases and J by 3 bases. CDR1 is SGHKS, CDR2 YYEKEE, per germline (reference sequence). For the CDR3, the DNA is TGTGCCAGCAGCTTGGGGTTCCAGCGGGAGGCCCTGATCTACGAGCAGTACTTC. It encodes CASSLGFQREALIYEQYF.

This clone came up once. The V call is TRBV7-9, the J call TRBJ1-2, with 9 positions matching TRBD1. The germline gives CDR1 SEHNR, CDR2 FQNEAQ (reference sequence). The trim removed 5 bases at V and 4 bases at J, leaving 5 bases unmatched. The CDR3 loop spans 14 amino acids. The CDR3 region is CASSAQGASYGYTF. The CDR3, as DNA: TGTGCCAGCAGCGCACAGGGGGCTAGCTATGGCTACACCTTC.

The gene calls are TRBV7-2 and TRBJ1-1; the D is unclear. The CDR3 is made up of 15 amino acids. Trimming took off 1 base at V and 5 bases at J, with 14 bases between the two ends. Looked up from germline, CDR1 is SGHTA and CDR2 is FQGNSA. The CDR3 loop is CASSLGGSPGTEAFF. DNA of the CDR3: TGTGCCAGCAGCTTAGGGGGATCCCCGGGAACTGAAGCTTTCTTT.

The chain recombines TRBV20-1 with TRBJ1-1; 9 bases line up with TRBD1. The CDR3 has 14 residues. The J segment lost 5 bases and the V segment lost 3 bases, leaving 7 bases of the junction unmatched. CDR1 is DFQATT and CDR2 is SNEGSKA in the germline V gene (reference sequence). CDR3 nucleotide sequence: TGCAGTGCTAGTAAGGGACAGGGAGGTACTGAAGCTTTCTTT. Its translation: CSASKGQGGTEAFF.